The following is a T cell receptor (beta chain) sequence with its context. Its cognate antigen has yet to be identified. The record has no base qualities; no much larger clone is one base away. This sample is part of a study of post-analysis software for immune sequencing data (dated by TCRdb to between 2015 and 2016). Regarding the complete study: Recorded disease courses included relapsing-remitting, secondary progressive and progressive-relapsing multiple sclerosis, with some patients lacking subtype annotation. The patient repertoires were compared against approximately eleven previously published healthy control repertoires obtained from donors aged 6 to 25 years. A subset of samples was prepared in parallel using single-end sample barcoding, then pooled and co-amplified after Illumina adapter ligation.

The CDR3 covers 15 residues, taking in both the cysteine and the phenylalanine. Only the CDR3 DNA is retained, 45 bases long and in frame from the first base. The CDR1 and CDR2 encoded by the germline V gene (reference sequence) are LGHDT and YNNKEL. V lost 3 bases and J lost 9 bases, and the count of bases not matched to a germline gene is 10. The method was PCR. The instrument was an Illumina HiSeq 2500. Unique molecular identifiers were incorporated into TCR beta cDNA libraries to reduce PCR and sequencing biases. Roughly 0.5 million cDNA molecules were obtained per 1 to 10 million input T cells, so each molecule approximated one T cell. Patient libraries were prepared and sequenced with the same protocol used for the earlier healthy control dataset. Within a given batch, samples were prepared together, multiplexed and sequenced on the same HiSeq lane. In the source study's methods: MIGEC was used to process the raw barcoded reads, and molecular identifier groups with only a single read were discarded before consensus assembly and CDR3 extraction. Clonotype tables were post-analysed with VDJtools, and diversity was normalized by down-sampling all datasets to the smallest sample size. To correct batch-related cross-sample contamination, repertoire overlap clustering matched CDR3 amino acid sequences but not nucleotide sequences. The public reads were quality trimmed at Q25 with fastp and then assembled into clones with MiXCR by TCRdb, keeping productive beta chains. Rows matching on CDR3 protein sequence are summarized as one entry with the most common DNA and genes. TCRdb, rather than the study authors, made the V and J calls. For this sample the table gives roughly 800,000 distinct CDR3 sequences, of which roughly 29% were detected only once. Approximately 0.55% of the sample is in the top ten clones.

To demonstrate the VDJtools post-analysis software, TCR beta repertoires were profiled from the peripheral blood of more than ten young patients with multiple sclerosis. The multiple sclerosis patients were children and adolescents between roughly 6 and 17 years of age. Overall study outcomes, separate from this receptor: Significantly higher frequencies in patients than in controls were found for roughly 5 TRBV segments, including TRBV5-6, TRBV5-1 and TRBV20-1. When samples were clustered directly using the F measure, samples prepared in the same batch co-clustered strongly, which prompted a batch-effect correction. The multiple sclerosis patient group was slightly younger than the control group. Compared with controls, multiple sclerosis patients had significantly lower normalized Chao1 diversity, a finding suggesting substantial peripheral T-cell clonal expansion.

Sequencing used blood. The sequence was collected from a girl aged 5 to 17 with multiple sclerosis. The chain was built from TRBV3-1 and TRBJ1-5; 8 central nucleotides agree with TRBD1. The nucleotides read TGTGCCAGCAGCCAGTTTTCAGGGGGCGGGGGGCCCCAGCATTTT. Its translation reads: CASSQFSGGGGPQHF.